A single sample is the source of the 27 T cell receptor beta chains below, sequenced in a study of cytomegalovirus exposure and HLA in healthy donors. PCR employed 60 Vbeta and 13 Jbeta primers. Profiling relied on immunoSEQ multiplex PCR, and the TCRdb table lists in-frame clones only, not all of them. The sample records roughly 190,000 clones, about 85% being singletons. Specimen: PBMCs. All receptors derive from a woman aged 45 to 65 in good health and CMV-seropositive.

As to this clone: Distinct nucleotide sequences in the sample also encode this CDR3. V gene TRBV7-8 combines with J gene TRBJ1-6; 8 bases line up with TRBD1. The CDR3 extends over 15 amino acids. The V and J ends lost 1 base and 5 bases, in that order; junction bases with no gene match: 1. In germline, CDR1 is SGHVS, CDR2 FQNEAQ. The chain's CDR3 is CASSLVTGDNSPLHF. As DNA, the CDR3 is TGTGCCAGCAGCTTAGTGACAGGGGATAATTCACCCCTCCACTTT.

This chain joins TRBV19 and TRBJ2-7, with 13 bases lining up with TRBD2. The CDR3 loop spans 15 amino acids. J was trimmed by 9 bases and V by 5 bases; bases with no gene match: 10. From germline, CDR1 is LNHDA and CDR2 SQIVND (reference sequence). The DNA of the CDR3 is TGTGCCAGTAGTCCCCGGACTAGCGGGGGTGAAAGGCAGTACTTC. Translating it yields CASSPRTSGGERQYF.

The rearrangement joins TRBV5-1 to TRBJ1-6, with D possibly matching TRBD1 (6 bases). The CDR3 covers 15 residues. Germline V lookup: CDR1 SGHRS, CDR2 YFSETQ. The V and J ends lost 2 bases and 5 bases respectively, with 11 bases between them. CDR3 coding DNA: TGCGCCAGCAGCTTACAGGGCTTCGATAATTCACCCCTCCACTTT. Encoded protein: CASSLQGFDNSPLHF.

As to this clone: Distinct nucleotide sequences in the sample also encode this CDR3. The chain carries TRBV30 and TRBJ2-7, with a tentative D call TRBD1 (5 bases). Germline V CDR1 and CDR2: GTSNPN, SVGIG (reference sequence). CDR3 size: 12 residues. V shed 0 bases and J shed 3 bases, with 6 bases lying between them. The CDR3 DNA follows: TGTGCCTGGAGTGTAACAGGCTACGAGCAGTACTTC. This codes for CAWSVTGYEQYF.

The chain recombines TRBV4-3 with TRBJ2-3, with 16 bases matching TRBD2. The CDR3 contains 17 residues. The V gene end was trimmed by 3 bases and the J gene end by 6 bases; junction bases not matched to a gene: 6. Germline V gene lookup returns CDR1 LGHNA and CDR2 YSLEER. In nucleotides, the CDR3 is TGCGCCAGCAGCCACTCGGGACTAGCGGGGGGGTCGGATACGCAGTATTTT. Translating it yields CASSHSGLAGGSDTQYF.

A remark on this clone: This sample also contains other DNA sequences that code for the same CDR3. The V and J genes are TRBV9 and TRBJ1-4; no clear D gene. The germline CDR1 and CDR2 sequences are SGDLS and YYNGEE. The CDR3 is 13 residues long. V was clipped by 1 base and J by 3 bases, with 4 bases between them. The chain's CDR3 is CASSVSANEKLFF. CDR3 nucleotide sequence: TGTGCCAGCAGCGTATCTGCTAATGAAAAACTGTTTTTT.

This clone was observed a few times. This chain links TRBV5-1 with TRBJ1-2; 9 bases are shared with TRBD1. Germline V lookup: CDR1 SGHRS, CDR2 YFSETQ. The CDR3 totals 14 residues. V lost 5 bases to trimming and J lost 4 bases; unmatched junction nucleotides: 6. CDR3 loop: CASRAGTGSYGYTF. The CDR3 nucleotides read TGCGCCAGCAGGGCTGGGACAGGGTCCTATGGCTACACCTTC.

The chain combines TRBV4-1 with TRBJ2-1, with 9 bases that match TRBD2. V lost 5 bases to trimming and J lost 5 bases; unmatched junction nucleotides: 7. From germline, CDR1 is MGHRA and CDR2 YSYEKL. The CDR3 runs 15 residues. CDR3 in DNA: TGCGCCAGCAGCGGGCGGTCTAGCGGGAACAATGAGCAGTTCTTC. Its protein product is CASSGRSSGNNEQFF.

The rearrangement links TRBV30 to TRBJ1-1; possibly TRBD1 for D (5 bases). The CDR3 is made up of 13 amino acids. Per germline, CDR1 GTSNPN and CDR2 SVGIG (reference sequence). V lost 2 bases to trimming and J lost 5 bases, with 12 bases between them. The CDR3 region is CAWSSGGGTEAFF. In nucleotides, the CDR3 is TGTGCCTGGAGTTCCGGCGGGGGGACTGAAGCTTTCTTT.

The chain recombines TRBV19 with TRBJ1-2; TRBD1 matches at 9 bases. In germline, CDR1 is LNHDA, CDR2 SQIVND (reference sequence). The V gene end was trimmed by 5 bases and the J gene end by 8 bases; junction bases not matched to a gene: 9. The CDR3 spans 14 residues. DNA of the CDR3: TGTGCCAGTAGTTTTGCGGGACAGGGTAGAGGCTACACCTTC. Translation gives CASSFAGQGRGYTF.

V is TRBV5-1 and J is TRBJ1-1, with D tentatively TRBD1 (5 bases). The CDR3 is 14 residues long. V was shortened by 2 bases and J by 0 bases, with 8 bases between the two germline ends. The germline V gene encodes CDR1 SGHRS and CDR2 YFSETQ. For the CDR3, the DNA is TGCGCCAGCAGCTTCGACAGCTTGAACACTGAAGCTTTCTTT. This sequence encodes CASSFDSLNTEAFF.

The V and J genes are TRBV19 and TRBJ1-5; D gene ambiguous. The CDR3 is 15 amino acids. V was clipped by 6 bases and J by 5 bases, with 17 bases between them. CDR1 is LNHDA, CDR2 SQIVND, per germline (reference sequence). The CDR3 spells CASSPSPGGDQPQHF. In nucleotides, the CDR3 is TGTGCCAGTAGCCCCAGCCCGGGTGGCGATCAGCCCCAGCATTTT.

This chain uses TRBV6-6 with TRBJ2-7; TRBD1 matches at 11 bases. Trimming cost V 7 bases and J 4 bases; bases outside gene matches: 12. Germline V gives CDR1 MNHNY, CDR2 SVGAGI (reference sequence). CDR3 length: 16 residues. The CDR3 nucleotides are TGTGCCAGCACCCTATCTAGGGGACAGGGGGATTACGAGCAGTACTTC. Amino acids: CASTLSRGQGDYEQYF.

V is TRBV11-2 and J is TRBJ1-4; TRBD1 agrees at 7 bases. CDR1 SGHAT and CDR2 FQNNGV come from the germline V gene. This CDR3 comprises 14 residues. With V trimmed by 5 bases and J by 8 bases, 8 bases remained unmatched. CDR3 protein: CASSPTGPREKLFF. The CDR3 nucleotides are TGTGCCAGCAGCCCGACAGGGCCACGGGAAAAACTGTTTTTT.

This clone was seen once. The J gene is TRBJ1-4, the V gene TRBV7-6; the match to TRBD1 covers 12 bases. J gave up 8 bases and V 5 bases, and 9 bases lay outside the gene matches. The CDR3 sequence is 16 residues long. Germline V gene lookup returns CDR1 SGHVS and CDR2 FNYEAQ. This chain's CDR3 is CASSPNPGTGGEKLFF. CDR3 nucleotides: TGTGCCAGCAGCCCGAACCCCGGGACAGGGGGCGAAAAACTGTTTTTT. Together with reference TRBV7-6 and TRBJ1-4, the CDR3 gives the full variable domain: GAGVSQSPRYKVTKRGQDVALRCDPISGHVSLYWYRQALGQGPEFLTYFNYEAQQDKSGLPNDRFSAERPEGSISTLTIQRTEQRDSAMYRCASSPNPGTGGEKLFFGSGTQLSVL.

V usage is TRBV28 and J usage is TRBJ2-7; 11 positions agree with TRBD2. CDR1 and CDR2 (germline): MDHEN, SYDVKM. Losses at the gene ends were 6 bases for V and 6 bases for J; bases not matched to a gene: 13. The CDR3 is made up of 16 amino acids. The CDR3 nucleotides are TGTGCCAGCAGGTCCCCCTATAGGCTAGCGGGGGGCGAGCAGTACTTC. This encodes CASRSPYRLAGGEQYF.

The gene calls are TRBV29-1 and TRBJ2-7; weak D call: TRBD1 (6 bases). V lost 6 bases and J lost 3, with 21 bases in between. This CDR3 is 15 amino acids long. CDR1 SQVTM and CDR2 ANQGSEA come from the germline V gene. This chain's CDR3 is CSVHYREAHRYEQYF. CDR3 sequence (DNA): TGCAGCGTGCATTACAGGGAAGCACACCGCTACGAGCAGTACTTC.

V usage is TRBV18 and J usage is TRBJ2-7, with 11 bases that match TRBD2. The germline V gene encodes CDR1 KGHSH and CDR2 LQKENI. J was trimmed by 0 bases and V by 3 bases; bases with no gene match: 4. This CDR3 region has 16 residues. In DNA form, the CDR3 reads TGTGCCAGCTCACCGCCGGGACTAGCGGTCTCCTACGAGCAGTACTTC. Translated: CASSPPGLAVSYEQYF.

The CDR3 loop reads CASSLRLRDTEAFF. Written as DNA, the CDR3 is TGTGCCAGCAGTTTAAGGCTCCGGGACACTGAAGCTTTCTTT. The chain uses TRBV28 and TRBJ1-1; unclear D gene. Germline V gene lookup returns CDR1 MDHEN and CDR2 SYDVKM. There are 14 residues in the CDR3. Trimming left V 2 bases short and J 3 bases short, with 10 bases between.

This chain uses TRBV19 with TRBJ2-3, with D perhaps matching TRBD2 (5 bases). Trimming took off 1 base at V and 2 bases at J, with 16 bases between the two ends. The CDR3 is 17 residues long. Germline lookup yields CDR1 LNHDA and CDR2 SQIVND (reference sequence). The CDR3 protein is CASSIGALASITDTQYF. For the CDR3, the DNA is TGTGCCAGTAGTATAGGCGCGCTGGCTAGCATCACAGATACGCAGTATTTT.

The rearrangement uses TRBV10-3 and TRBJ2-3; TRBD2 matches 9 bases. V lost 0 bases, J lost 5 bases, and 6 bases stayed unmatched. CDR3 length: 16 residues. Looked up from germline, CDR1 is ENHRY and CDR2 is SYGVKD. The CDR3: CAISESGGGEIDTQYF. As DNA, the CDR3 is TGTGCCATCAGTGAGTCGGGCGGGGGGGAAATAGATACGCAGTATTTT.

The chain links TRBV28 to TRBJ2-1, with 8 bases that match TRBD1. This CDR3 spans 13 amino acids. Germline trimming cut 6 bases from V and 7 bases from J; bases unmatched to any gene: 5. Germline V CDR1 and CDR2: MDHEN, SYDVKM. CDR3 residues: CASSPGGPNEQFF. CDR3 bases: TGTGCCAGCAGCCCAGGGGGCCCGAATGAGCAGTTCTTC.

The chain carries TRBV2 and TRBJ1-2, with 9 positions matching TRBD1. With 8 bases clipped from V and 8 bases from J, the junction kept 12 bases outside the gene matches. Germline CDR1 and CDR2: SNHLY and FYNNEI. This CDR3 comprises 14 residues. As DNA, the CDR3 is TGTGCCAGCGGGAGGGACAGGGTGGGTCAAGGCTACACCTTC. Translated, it gives CASGRDRVGQGYTF.

This sequence joins TRBV27 and TRBJ2-7; 9 positions match TRBD1. V shed 4 bases and J 3 bases; nucleotides not matched to a gene: 4. Germline V gene sequence: CDR1 MNHEY, CDR2 SMNVEV (reference sequence). The length of the CDR3 is 14 residues. In nucleotides, the CDR3 is TGTGCCAGCAGTTCCGGGACAGGGTTCTACGAGCAGTACTTC. Protein: CASSSGTGFYEQYF.

This rearrangement joins TRBV2 to TRBJ2-7; possibly TRBD1 for D (6 bases). With 10 bases removed from V and 0 bases from J, the gap between germline ends came to 16 bases. The length of the CDR3 is 14 residues. Germline V lookup: CDR1 SNHLY, CDR2 FYNNEI. The CDR3 nucleotides are TGTGCCACAGGACAGTTCTCGAGCTCCTACGAGCAGTACTTC. Translating it yields CATGQFSSSYEQYF.

The chain couples TRBV19 to TRBJ2-1; 10 bases are a match to TRBD2. CDR3 length: 16 residues. V shed 0 bases and J 8 bases; nucleotides not matched to a gene: 7. Germline V gene lookup returns CDR1 LNHDA and CDR2 SQIVND (reference sequence). CDR3 DNA sequence: TGTGCCAGTAGTATAGATCCCAGCGGGGGGGCTTATGAGCAGTTCTTC. Translated, it gives CASSIDPSGGAYEQFF.

This clone was found a few times. The chain joins TRBV4-3 to TRBJ1-2, with D maybe TRBD1 (6 bases). This CDR3 has 17 residues. Germline V gene sequence: CDR1 LGHNA, CDR2 YSLEER. Between the trimmed V and J ends, which lost 7 bases and 4 bases, there was a span of 25 bases. DNA for the CDR3: TGCGCCAGCATCACCCCGGGCCCCAGGGGCGTTGGCTATGGCTACACCTTC. The encoded protein is CASITPGPRGVGYGYTF.